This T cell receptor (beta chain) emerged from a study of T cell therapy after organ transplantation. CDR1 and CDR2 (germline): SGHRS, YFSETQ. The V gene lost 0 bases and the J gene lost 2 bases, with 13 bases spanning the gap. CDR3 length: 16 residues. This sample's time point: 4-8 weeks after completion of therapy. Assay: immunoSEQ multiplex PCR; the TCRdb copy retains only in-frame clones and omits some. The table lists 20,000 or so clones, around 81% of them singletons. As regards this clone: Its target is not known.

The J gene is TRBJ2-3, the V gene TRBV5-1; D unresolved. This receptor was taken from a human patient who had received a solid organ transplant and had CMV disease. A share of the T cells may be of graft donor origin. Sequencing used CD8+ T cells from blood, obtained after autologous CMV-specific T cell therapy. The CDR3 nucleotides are TGCGCCAGCAGCTTGGAGAAGAGTTTTTCCACAGATACGCAGTATTTT. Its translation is CASSLEKSFSTDTQYF.